The next 29 T cell receptor beta chains were all read from a single sample in a study of T cell responses to AZD1222 COVID-19 vaccine. Clones were sequenced by immunoSEQ multiplex PCR, and TCRdb holds only the in-frame ones, with some missing. The sample has over 75,000 clones; approximately 89% are singletons. The material sequenced was peripheral blood, taken on day 0 of AZD1222 vaccination. The receptor set was obtained from an adult in good health.

This clone was seen once. The same CDR3 is also encoded by other DNA sequences in this sample. The rearrangement joins TRBV24-1 to TRBJ2-2; D is perhaps TRBD2 (7 bases). Germline-derived CDR1 and CDR2 are KGHDR and SFDVKD. Trimming took 5 bases from V and 2 from J, leaving 11 bases between them. This CDR3 is built from 15 residues. The CDR3 loop reads CATSGGGGNTGELFF. Written as DNA, the CDR3 is TGTGCCACCAGTGGGGGCGGGGGCAACACCGGGGAGCTGTTTTTT.

This clone was detected only once. The V and J genes are TRBV6-5 and TRBJ2-1, with 7 bases matching TRBD1. J gave up 7 bases and V 2 bases, and 8 bases lay outside the gene matches. The CDR3 loop spans 15 amino acids. Germline-derived CDR1 and CDR2 are MNHEY and SVGAGI. DNA for the CDR3: TGTGCCAGCAGTTACGGTGACAGGGATTCGAATGAGCAGTTCTTC. Protein: CASSYGDRDSNEQFF.

The V and J genes are TRBV27 and TRBJ2-3; 9 nucleotides agree with TRBD1. Germline V gene data show CDR1 as MNHEY and CDR2 as SMNVEV (reference sequence). V dropped 8 bases and J dropped 2; count of bases not matched to a gene: 14. This CDR3 comprises 17 residues. The CDR3: CASGGQGGRAFTDTQYF. CDR3 DNA sequence: TGTGCCAGCGGGGGACAGGGTGGTCGCGCGTTCACAGATACGCAGTATTTT.

The chain couples TRBV25-1 to TRBJ2-5; 9 positions match TRBD2. This CDR3 region has 18 residues. The germline V gene has CDR1 MGHDK and CDR2 SYGVNS. With V trimmed by 4 bases and J by 3 bases, 15 bases remained unmatched. The CDR3 is CASSARTGTSRPKETQYF. The CDR3 region has the DNA TGTGCCAGCAGTGCCCGTACCGGGACTAGCCGACCCAAAGAGACCCAGTACTTC.

V and J are TRBV7-7 and TRBJ2-3; D is uncertain. Germline V lookup: CDR1 SSHAT, CDR2 FNYEAQ (reference sequence). The CDR3 sequence is 14 residues long. Trimming cost V 5 bases and J 2 bases, with 11 bases left between them. The CDR3 here is CASSQGSATDTQYF. The CDR3 DNA reads as TGTGCCAGCAGCCAAGGGTCCGCCACAGATACGCAGTATTTT.

Worth noting for this clone: One end of the junction varies from germline; a read error may be responsible. The chain recombines TRBV7-9 with TRBJ1-2; D call uncertain. From germline, CDR1 is SEHNR and CDR2 FQNEAQ (reference sequence). The CDR3 has 12 residues. In DNA, the CDR3 is TGTGCCAGCAGCTTCGACACTGGGTCCCCCTGGTTC. This translates into CASSFDTGSPWF.

The chain is built from TRBV10-2 and TRBJ2-7; tentative D call: TRBD1 (6 bases). Trimming took off 6 bases at V and 0 bases at J, with 12 bases between the two ends. This CDR3 comprises 14 residues. Germline CDR1 reads WSHSY; CDR2 reads SAAADI. The CDR3 bases are TGCGCCAGCAGACCGAGGGGGAGCTCCTACGAGCAGTACTTC. Translating gives CASRPRGSSYEQYF.

The chain uses TRBV5-4 and TRBJ2-7; no reliable D call. V lost 0 bases, J lost 5 bases, and 6 bases lay in between. CDR1 and CDR2 from the germline V gene are SGHNT and YYREEE (reference sequence). This CDR3 has 12 amino acids. In DNA, the CDR3 is TGTGCCAGCAGCTTGGAAAGGCACGAGCAGTACTTC. It yields the protein CASSLERHEQYF. Filled out from reference TRBV5-4 and TRBJ2-7, the complete variable domain reads ETGVTQSPTHLIKTRGQQVTLRCSSQSGHNTVSWYQQALGQGPQFIFQYYREEENGRGNFPPRFSGLQFPNYSSELNVNALELDDSALYLCASSLERHEQYFGPGTRLTVT.

The rearrangement links TRBV6-5 to TRBJ2-1, with 8 bases identical to TRBD2. The CDR3 sequence is 14 residues long. V was pared by 7 bases and J by 2 bases, with 4 bases of the junction left unmatched. Germline V gene data show CDR1 as MNHEY and CDR2 as SVGAGI. This CDR3 is CASISGAPYNEQFF. CDR3 DNA: TGTGCCAGCATTAGCGGGGCTCCCTACAATGAGCAGTTCTTC.

The chain employs TRBV2 and TRBJ1-5, with TRBD1 identical over 7 bases. The CDR3 extends over 14 amino acids. Germline loops: CDR1 SNHLY, CDR2 FYNNEI. The V segment lost 4 bases and the J segment 4 bases; nucleotides outside the gene matches: 4. This chain's CDR3 is CASSGQGENQPQHF. The CDR3 nucleotides read TGTGCCAGCAGTGGACAGGGAGAGAATCAGCCCCAGCATTTT.

In this sample, this clone turned up once. For the CDR3, the DNA is TGTGCCAGCAGTGAAAGCTCACAGTCAATCTACGAGCAGTACTTC. This translates into CASSESSQSIYEQYF. The chain has TRBV2 and TRBJ2-7; D ambiguous. V lost 2 bases and J 3 bases, leaving 14 bases between the germline ends. Looked up from germline, CDR1 is SNHLY and CDR2 is FYNNEI. The CDR3 is 15 amino acids.

This chain uses TRBV5-1 with TRBJ2-7; 7 bases agree with TRBD1. The CDR3 is made up of 15 amino acids. V was clipped by 4 bases and J by 4 bases; unmatched bases: 11. CDR1 and CDR2 (germline): SGHRS, YFSETQ. The CDR3: CASSPNPNRGYEQYF. The CDR3 DNA is TGCGCCAGCAGCCCCAACCCTAACAGGGGATACGAGCAGTACTTC.

V and J are TRBV10-3 and TRBJ1-2; D possibly corresponds to TRBD1 (5 bases). Looked up from germline, CDR1 is ENHRY and CDR2 is SYGVKD. The ends were cut back, 0 bases at V and 3 bases at J, with 8 bases in the middle. CDR3 length: 14 residues. The CDR3 reads CAISESGGDYGYTF. In DNA form, the CDR3 reads TGTGCCATCAGTGAGTCGGGGGGGGACTATGGCTACACCTTC.

The rearrangement joins TRBV28 to TRBJ1-2, with 8 bases identical to TRBD1. Germline assignment: CDR1 MDHEN and CDR2 SYDVKM. The CDR3 totals 15 residues. Losses at the gene ends were 11 bases for V and 2 bases for J; bases not matched to a gene: 13. The CDR3 DNA reads as TGTGCCTTAGACCCCCCGGGACAGGTGAACTATGGCTACACCTTC. This gives the protein CALDPPGQVNYGYTF.

The rearrangement joins TRBV4-3 to TRBJ1-2; D unclear. The V end lost 0 bases, the J end lost 3 bases, and 11 bases lay between the germline ends. From germline, CDR1 is LGHNA and CDR2 YSLEER. CDR3 length equals 15 residues. Here the CDR3 reads CASSQDLGQYYGYTF. The CDR3 nucleotides are TGCGCCAGCAGCCAAGACCTCGGGCAGTACTATGGCTACACCTTC.

The chain uses TRBV27 and TRBJ1-2; D remains ambiguous. CDR3 size: 13 residues. The V and J ends lost 0 bases and 5 bases respectively, with 7 bases between them. Germline V gives CDR1 MNHEY, CDR2 SMNVEV (reference sequence). CDR3 loop: CASSLSSRYGYTF. CDR3 nucleotides: TGTGCCAGCAGTTTATCCAGCAGATATGGCTACACCTTC.

The CDR3 spells CASSYGSQGAVTPLHF. CDR3 coding DNA: TGTGCCAGCAGTTACGGGTCACAGGGGGCTGTAACACCCCTCCACTTT. The V call is TRBV6-5, the J call TRBJ1-6; 9 bases line up with TRBD1. Germline CDR1 reads MNHEY; CDR2 reads SVGAGI. J was trimmed by 11 bases and V by 2 bases; bases with no gene match: 10. This CDR3 comprises 16 residues.

This rearrangement joins TRBV15 to TRBJ2-7; D ambiguous. Germline CDR1 reads LNHNV; CDR2 reads YYDKDF (reference sequence). V gave up 4 bases and J gave up 6 bases, with 25 bases separating them. This CDR3 is 17 amino acids long. The CDR3 reads CATSILSYGPIFGEQYF. For the CDR3, the DNA is TGTGCCACCAGCATTCTGAGTTATGGCCCCATTTTCGGCGAGCAGTACTTC.

The chain carries TRBV4-3 and TRBJ2-7; 7 nucleotides agree with TRBD2. CDR1 is LGHNA and CDR2 is YSLEER in the germline V gene. The J segment lost 4 bases and the V segment lost 4 bases, leaving 1 base of the junction unmatched. The CDR3 runs 12 residues. The CDR3: CASSLGRYEQYF. The CDR3 nucleotides read TGCGCCAGCAGCCTCGGGAGGTACGAGCAGTACTTC.

This chain joins TRBV6-6 and TRBJ2-4; D may correspond to TRBD1 or TRBD2 (5 bases each). The CDR3 covers 12 residues. The V end was cut by 0 bases, the J end by 10 bases, with 7 bases between. Germline-derived CDR1 and CDR2 are MNHNY and SVGAGI (reference sequence). This chain's CDR3 is CASSYSEGIQYF. DNA for the CDR3: TGTGCCAGCAGTTACTCTGAGGGGATTCAGTACTTC.

This clone has a single count. The chain employs TRBV12-3 or TRBV12-4 and TRBJ1-2; D unclear. This CDR3 spans 12 amino acids. Trimming shortened V by 6 bases and J by 8 bases, and 13 bases separated the two germline ends. The CDR3 DNA follows: TGTGCCAGCAGCCAGAATATGGCCGGCTACACCTTC. It codes for CASSQNMAGYTF.

The rearrangement uses TRBV19 and TRBJ1-4; D not resolved. Trimming took off 2 bases at V and 4 bases at J, with 5 bases between the two ends. The CDR3 loop spans 13 amino acids. CDR1 and CDR2 (germline): LNHDA, SQIVND (reference sequence). Here the CDR3 reads CASSITGNEKLFF. For the CDR3, the DNA is TGTGCCAGTAGTATAACCGGTAATGAAAAACTGTTTTTT.

The chain joins TRBV18 to TRBJ1-1; D is unresolved. V lost 3 bases and J 0 bases, leaving 11 bases between the germline ends. Germline CDR1 and CDR2: KGHSH and LQKENI. This CDR3 is 15 amino acids long. CDR3 nucleotide sequence: TGTGCCAGCTCACCCATAGACACGCTGAACACTGAAGCTTTCTTT. Protein product: CASSPIDTLNTEAFF.

The rearrangement joins TRBV12-3 or TRBV12-4 to TRBJ1-2; possible D gene TRBD1, 5 bases. This CDR3 spans 12 amino acids. The ends were cut back, 5 bases at V and 5 bases at J, with 9 bases in the middle. The CDR3 DNA is TGTGCCAGCAGTGGAGGGACGTATGGCTACACCTTC. It encodes CASSGGTYGYTF.

This rearrangement joins TRBV30 to TRBJ2-7; TRBD1 is a possible D gene (6 bases). Germline V gene data show CDR1 as GTSNPN and CDR2 as SVGIG (reference sequence). V was cut by 2 bases and J by 3 bases, with 14 bases left in between. The CDR3 contains 14 residues. The CDR3 here is CAWSQDRISYEQYF. The CDR3 nucleotides read TGTGCCTGGAGTCAAGACAGGATTAGCTACGAGCAGTACTTC.

V is TRBV3-1 (or the pseudogene TRBV3-2) and J is TRBJ2-7, with D possibly being TRBD2 (5 bases). Germline CDR1 and CDR2: LGHDT and YNNKEL (reference sequence). This CDR3 comprises 13 residues. Trimming took 4 bases from V and 2 from J, leaving 9 bases between them. CDR3 protein: CASSLDSTYEQYF. The CDR3 nucleotides are TGTGCCAGCAGCCTGGACTCGACCTACGAGCAGTACTTC.

This sequence joins TRBV28 and TRBJ2-7; possibly TRBD2 for D (5 bases). Germline V gene lookup returns CDR1 MDHEN and CDR2 SYDVKM. Trimming shortened V by 7 bases and J by 7 bases, and 11 bases separated the two germline ends. The length of the CDR3 is 11 residues. DNA of the CDR3: TGTGCCAGCATACGGGATGGGGAGCAGTACTTC. Translated, it gives CASIRDGEQYF.

The CDR3 DNA reads TGCGCCAGCAGCCAGGCCGGGGAGCTGTTTTTT. It yields the protein CASSQAGELFF. V is TRBV5-1 and J is TRBJ2-2, with no clear D. V was trimmed by 4 bases and J by 6 bases, leaving 4 bases between them. This CDR3 spans 11 amino acids. CDR1 is SGHRS, CDR2 YFSETQ, per germline.

The chain is built from TRBV2 and TRBJ1-5; TRBD1 is a possible D gene (5 bases). CDR3 size: 16 residues. The V gene's germline CDR1 is SNHLY and CDR2 FYNNEI. The V gene lost 3 bases and the J gene lost 1 base, with 13 bases spanning the gap. CDR3: CASSEPGQASNQPQHF. As DNA, the CDR3 is TGTGCCAGCAGTGAGCCAGGGCAGGCCAGCAATCAGCCCCAGCATTTT.